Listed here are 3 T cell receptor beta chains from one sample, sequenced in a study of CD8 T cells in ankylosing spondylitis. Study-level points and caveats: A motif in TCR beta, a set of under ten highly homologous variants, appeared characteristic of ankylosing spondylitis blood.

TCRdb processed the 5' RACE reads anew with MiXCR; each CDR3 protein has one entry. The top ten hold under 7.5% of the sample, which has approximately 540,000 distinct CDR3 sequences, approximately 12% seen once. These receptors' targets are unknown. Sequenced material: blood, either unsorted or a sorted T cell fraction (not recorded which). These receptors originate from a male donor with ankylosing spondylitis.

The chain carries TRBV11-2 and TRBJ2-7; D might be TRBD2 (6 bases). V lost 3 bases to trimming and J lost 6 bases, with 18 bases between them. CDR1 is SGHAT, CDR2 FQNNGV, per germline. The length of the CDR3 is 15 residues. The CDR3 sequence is CASSFTGTSAGEQYF. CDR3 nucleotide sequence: TGTGCCAGCAGCTTTACCGGGACTTCAGCCGGCGAGCAGTACTTC. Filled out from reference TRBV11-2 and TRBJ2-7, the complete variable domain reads EAGVAQSPRYKIIEKRQSVAFWCNPISGHATLYWYQQILGQGPKLLIQFQNNGVVDDSQLPKDRFSAERLKGVDSTLKIQPAKLEDSAVYLCASSFTGTSAGEQYFGPGTRLTVT.

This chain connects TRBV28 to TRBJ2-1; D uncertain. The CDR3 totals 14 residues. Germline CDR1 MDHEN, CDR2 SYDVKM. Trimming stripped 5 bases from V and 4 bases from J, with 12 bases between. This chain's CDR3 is CASSGRVVYNEQFF. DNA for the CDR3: TGTGCCAGCAGTGGTCGGGTAGTTTACAATGAGCAGTTCTTC.

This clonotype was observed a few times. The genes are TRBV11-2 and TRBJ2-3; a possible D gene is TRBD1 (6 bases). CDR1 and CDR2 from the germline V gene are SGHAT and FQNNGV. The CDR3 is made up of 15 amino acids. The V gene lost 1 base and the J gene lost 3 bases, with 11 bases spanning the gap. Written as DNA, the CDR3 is TGTGCCAGCAGCTTAGCTTGGGGGCTTACAGATACGCAGTATTTT. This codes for CASSLAWGLTDTQYF.